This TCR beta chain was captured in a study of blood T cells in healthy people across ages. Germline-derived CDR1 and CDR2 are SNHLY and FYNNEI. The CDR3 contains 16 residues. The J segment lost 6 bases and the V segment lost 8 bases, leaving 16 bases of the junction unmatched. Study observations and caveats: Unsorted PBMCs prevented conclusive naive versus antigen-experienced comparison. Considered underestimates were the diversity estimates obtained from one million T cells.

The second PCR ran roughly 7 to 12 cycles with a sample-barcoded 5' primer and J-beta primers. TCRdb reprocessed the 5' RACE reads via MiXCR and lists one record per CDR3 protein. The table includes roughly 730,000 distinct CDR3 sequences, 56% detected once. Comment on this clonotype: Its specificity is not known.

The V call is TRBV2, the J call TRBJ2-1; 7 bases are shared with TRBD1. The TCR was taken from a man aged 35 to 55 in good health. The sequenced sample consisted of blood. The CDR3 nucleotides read TGTGCCAGCGGAACGCCTCCGGGACAGATAAGCAATGAGCAGTTCTTC. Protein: CASGTPPGQISNEQFF. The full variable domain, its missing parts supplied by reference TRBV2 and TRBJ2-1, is EPEVTQTPSHQVTQMGQEVILRCVPISNHLYFYWYRQILGQKVEFLVSFYNNEISEKSEIFDDQFSVERPDGSNFTLKIRSTKLEDSAMYFCASGTPPGQISNEQFFGPGTRLTVL.